This T cell receptor beta chain was documented in a study of T cells expressing NK-cell markers. Across the whole study: Beta-chain profiling covered CD3+CD56+NKG2C+, CD3+CD56+NKG2C- and CD3+CD56-NKG2C+ sorted subsets.

Comment on this clonotype: Its antigen is as yet unknown.

In germline, CDR1 is LGHDT, CDR2 YNNKEL (reference sequence). This CDR3 region has 14 residues. Findings of the study overall: Expanded NKG2C+ T cell clones were not confirmed as HCMV-specific. The study found these clonotypes also leading the CD3+CD56-NKG2C+ fraction in a handful of donors.

UMI-tagged 5'RACE template switching yielded the TCR beta cDNA. Reanalyzing the 5' RACE reads, TCRdb keeps one entry per CDR3 protein, without DNA. The table for this sample gives a few hundred thousand distinct CDR3 sequences. The source of this sequence is a man aged 18 to 69 in good health. V gene TRBV3-1 combines with J gene TRBJ1-2. The sample consisted of blood T cells: a sorted CD56 or NKG2C T cell subset, CD4+ or CD8+ T cells, or bulk PBMC T cells (not recorded which). The CDR3 reads CASSPGGVGYGYTF.